These 27 T cell receptor beta chains were all obtained from the same sample, sequenced in a study of molecular identifiers for immune sequencing clone quantification. From the PCR reads, TCRdb called clonotypes with MiXCR, one entry per CDR3 protein. The sample holds under 600,000 distinct CDR3 sequences, about a fifth seen once. Sequencing used naive CD8+ T cells from blood, with Jurkat cell RNA spiked in. Documented subset: FACS-sorted CD8+CD4-CCR7+CD45RA+ naive T cells. Receptor source: a human donor in good health. Some libraries in this study had Jurkat cell RNA spiked in.

This clonotype showed up just a few times. The V call is TRBV28, the J call TRBJ1-5, with 8 bases identical to TRBD1. The length of the CDR3 is 16 residues. The trim removed 3 bases at V and 0 bases at J, leaving 4 bases unmatched. Germline CDR1 reads MDHEN; CDR2 reads SYDVKM. CDR3 sequence reads: CASSFPGQDSNQPQHF. In nucleotides, the CDR3 is TGTGCCAGCAGTTTCCCGGGACAGGATAGCAATCAGCCCCAGCATTTT. Complete variable domain (other parts from reference TRBV28 and TRBJ1-5): DVKVTQSSRYLVKRTGEKVFLECVQDMDHENMFWYRQDPGLGLRLIYFSYDVKMKEKGDIPEGYSVSREKKERFSLILESASTNQTSMYLCASSFPGQDSNQPQHFGDGTRLSIL.

As regards this clonotype: A much larger clone is a single base away; this may be a read error. V usage is TRBV2 and J usage is TRBJ1-1; 7 bases map to TRBD1. After removal of 3 bases from V and 1 base from J, the junction contained 8 bases not matched to a gene. Looked up from germline, CDR1 is SNHLY and CDR2 is FYNNEI. The CDR3 spans 16 residues. The CDR3 here is CASSEHRGVSNTEAFF. CDR3 DNA sequence: TGTGCCAGCAGTGAGCACAGGGGAGTTTCGAACACTGAAGCTTTCTTT.

This clonotype has a count of ten or more. V usage is TRBV12-3 or TRBV12-4 and J usage is TRBJ1-1, with 10 nucleotides matching TRBD1. With 1 base clipped from V and 5 bases from J, the junction kept 4 bases outside the gene matches. The CDR3 spans 15 residues. CDR3 sequence (DNA): TGTGCCAGCAGTTTAGTGGACAGGGGGGGGACTGAAGCTTTCTTT. Its protein is CASSLVDRGGTEAFF.

The V call is TRBV28, the J call TRBJ2-3; 11 bases fit TRBD2. This CDR3 is 17 amino acids long. After removal of 6 bases from V and 3 bases from J, the junction contained 11 bases not matched to a gene. CDR1 is MDHEN and CDR2 is SYDVKM in the germline V gene. This chain's CDR3 is CASSPLLAGVGTDTQYF. CDR3 DNA: TGTGCCAGCAGCCCTTTACTAGCGGGAGTGGGGACAGATACGCAGTATTTT.

This clonotype was seen at least ten times. The CDR3 is CASSRERGQNYGYTF. In DNA form, the CDR3 reads TGCGCCAGCAGCCGCGAAAGAGGACAGAACTATGGCTACACCTTC. This sequence joins TRBV4-1 and TRBJ1-2, with TRBD1 as a possible D gene (6 bases). The CDR3 extends over 15 amino acids. Germline V lookup: CDR1 MGHRA, CDR2 YSYEKL. V lost 4 bases and J lost 2, with 14 bases in between.

Worth noting for this clonotype: Just one base apart from a much larger clone, this may be a read error. This rearrangement joins TRBV27 to TRBJ2-7; D gene ambiguous. In germline, CDR1 is MNHEY, CDR2 SMNVEV (reference sequence). This CDR3 spans 14 amino acids. V lost 4 bases, J lost 3 bases, and 13 bases lay in between. CDR3 sequence reads: CASSSSSTYYEQYF. The DNA for the CDR3 is TGTGCCAGCAGTTCATCGAGCACCTACTACGAGCAGTACTTC.

About this clonotype itself: The missing conserved phenylalanine or tryptophan at the end of this CDR3 makes a read error likely. The gene calls are TRBV4-3 and TRBJ2-1; 10 bases match TRBD2. Trimming cost V 1 base and J 5 bases; bases outside gene matches: 5. The CDR3 is 16 amino acids. Germline CDR1 reads LGHNA; CDR2 reads YSLEER. Here the CDR3 DNA reads TGCGCCAGCAGCCAAGGGAGCGGGAGGGGTAACAATGAGCAGTTCCTC. This gives the protein CASSQGSGRGNNEQFL.

This clonotype was seen repeatedly, ten times or more. V usage is TRBV29-1 and J usage is TRBJ2-1; TRBD1 aligns across 9 bases. Germline CDR1 SQVTM, CDR2 ANQGSEA. The junction had 11 bases not matched to a gene; V was cut back by 4 bases and J by 7 bases. The CDR3 spans 15 residues. CDR3 coding DNA: TGCAGCGTTGCGAAAAGACAGGGGGGAGGAAATGAGCAGTTCTTC. Encoded protein: CSVAKRQGGGNEQFF.

This clonotype has a count of ten or more. The genes are TRBV6-5 and TRBJ1-1; a possible D gene is TRBD1 (6 bases). Germline V gene sequence: CDR1 MNHEY, CDR2 SVGAGI. CDR3 length equals 11 residues. The germline V and J ends were trimmed by 8 bases and 6 bases, with 10 bases remaining between them. The CDR3, as DNA: TGTGCCAGCGGGGGGACATCTGAAGCTTTCTTT. It yields the protein CASGGTSEAFF.

The chain employs TRBV5-6 and TRBJ2-5, with a possible D match to TRBD1 (5 bases). CDR1 is SGHDT, CDR2 YYEEEE, per germline. V lost 4 bases to trimming and J lost 4 bases, with 11 bases between them. This CDR3 has 13 amino acids. The CDR3 region is CASSADSRETQYF. The CDR3 region has the DNA TGTGCCAGCAGCGCCGACAGTAGAGAGACCCAGTACTTC.

The chain uses TRBV6-6 and TRBJ1-1; D call uncertain. From germline, CDR1 is MNHNY and CDR2 SVGAGI (reference sequence). The V and J ends lost 0 bases and 0 bases respectively, with 11 bases between them. CDR3 length: 16 amino acids. CDR3 region: CASSYSVGSLNTEAFF. DNA of the CDR3: TGTGCCAGCAGTTACTCGGTCGGCAGCCTGAACACTGAAGCTTTCTTT.

This clonotype was detected many times. J is TRBJ1-1 and V is TRBV5-4; perhaps TRBD1 as D (5 bases). V gave up 4 bases and J gave up 3 bases, with 19 bases separating them. Per the germline V gene, CDR1 is SGHNT and CDR2 is YYREEE (reference sequence). The CDR3 is 16 residues long. CDR3 sequence reads: CASSPTASPSHTEAFF. The CDR3 bases are TGTGCCAGCAGCCCGACAGCTTCACCATCTCACACTGAAGCTTTCTTT.

This chain connects TRBV20-1 to TRBJ1-6; 9 bases map to TRBD1. Losses at the gene ends were 4 bases for V and 8 bases for J; bases not matched to a gene: 15. The length of the CDR3 is 17 residues. Germline V gene lookup returns CDR1 DFQATT and CDR2 SNEGSKA (reference sequence). The CDR3 protein is CSAIDRGGMRRDSPLHF. CDR3 nucleotide sequence: TGCAGTGCTATTGACAGGGGGGGAATGAGAAGGGATTCACCCCTCCACTTT.

CDR3 nucleotide sequence: TGTGCCAGCAGCTCCGGGGATAGGGGACAGGGGAACAATGAGCAGTTCTTC. Protein product: CASSSGDRGQGNNEQFF. The rearrangement joins TRBV9 to TRBJ2-1; 10 nucleotides align to TRBD1. The germline V gene encodes CDR1 SGDLS and CDR2 YYNGEE. With V trimmed by 4 bases and J by 5 bases, 12 bases remained unmatched. The CDR3 covers 17 residues.

This chain uses TRBV29-1 with TRBJ1-1; D gene ambiguous. V dropped 4 bases and J dropped 1 base, with 10 bases sitting between them. Looked up from germline, CDR1 is SQVTM and CDR2 is ANQGSEA. The CDR3 covers 13 residues. CDR3 coding DNA: TGCAGCGTTGGCAGGCATACGAACACTGAAGCTTTCTTT. It specifies CSVGRHTNTEAFF.

The sample holds many counts of this clonotype. The genes are TRBV3-1 and TRBJ2-2; no clear D gene. The CDR3 contains 12 residues. Germline CDR1 reads LGHDT; CDR2 reads YNNKEL (reference sequence). Trimming stripped 7 bases from V and 4 bases from J, with 7 bases between. The CDR3 DNA is TGTGCCAGCAACCTTGTCACCGGGGAGCTGTTTTTT. Protein: CASNLVTGELFF.

In this sample, this clonotype turned up many times. The J gene is TRBJ2-7, the V gene TRBV7-2, with a weak D call TRBD1 (7 bases). The germline V gene has CDR1 SGHTA and CDR2 FQGNSA. The CDR3 length is 13 residues. V was clipped by 5 bases and J by 3 bases, with 11 bases between them. The CDR3 region is CASSPGGLYEQYF. In DNA, the CDR3 is TGTGCCAGCAGCCCAGGGGGGCTCTACGAGCAGTACTTC.

This clonotype has a handful of counts. Since no conserved phenylalanine or tryptophan closes the CDR3, a read error is the likely cause. The chain links TRBV28 to TRBJ1-5; weak D call: TRBD1 (5 bases). Per germline, CDR1 MDHEN and CDR2 SYDVKM. V lost 5 bases and J 3 bases, leaving 11 bases between the germline ends. The CDR3 loop spans 14 amino acids. DNA for the CDR3: TGTGCCAGCAGTCAAGGGACTGCCAATCAGCCCCAGCATCTT. Its translation is CASSQGTANQPQHL.

The chain carries TRBV7-2 and TRBJ2-2; TRBD2 matches 8 bases. CDR3 length equals 16 residues. After removal of 6 bases from V and 1 base from J, the junction contained 7 bases not matched to a gene. Germline V gene lookup returns CDR1 SGHTA and CDR2 FQGNSA. CDR3 bases: TGTGCCAGCAGTCACCCTGCGGGAGGGAACACCGGGGAGCTGTTTTTT. Residues: CASSHPAGGNTGELFF.

Many counts were recorded for this clonotype. The rearrangement uses TRBV19 and TRBJ2-4; D is ambiguous. Trimming stripped 3 bases from V and 9 bases from J, with 18 bases between. Germline CDR1 reads LNHDA; CDR2 reads SQIVND (reference sequence). The CDR3 consists of 15 residues. CDR3 in amino acids: CASSISNPVVSIQYF. CDR3 nucleotides: TGTGCCAGTAGTATCTCAAACCCAGTCGTATCCATTCAGTACTTC.

This clonotype was observed at least ten times. The rearrangement joins TRBV29-1 to TRBJ2-7; D gene ambiguous. CDR1 and CDR2 (germline): SQVTM, ANQGSEA. The CDR3 sequence is 12 residues long. V was trimmed by 4 bases and J by 4 bases, leaving 11 bases between them. This CDR3 reads CSVGHSLYEQYF. The CDR3 nucleotides are TGCAGCGTTGGTCATAGCCTGTACGAGCAGTACTTC.

At least ten counts were recorded for this clonotype. This chain uses TRBV15 with TRBJ2-7, with 8 bases fitting TRBD1. The CDR3 contains 13 residues. Germline trimming cut 3 bases from V and 3 bases from J; bases unmatched to any gene: 1. CDR1 is LNHNV, CDR2 YYDKDF, per germline (reference sequence). The CDR3, as DNA: TGTGCCACCAGCAGCGACAGGGGCTACGAGCAGTACTTC. Translated: CATSSDRGYEQYF.

The chain carries TRBV20-1 and TRBJ2-7; D is unclear. V was clipped by 0 bases and J by 2 bases, with 17 bases between them. Germline values: CDR1 DFQATT, CDR2 SNEGSKA (reference sequence). This CDR3 comprises 16 residues. This chain's CDR3 is CSARDLDGPTTYEQYF. The CDR3 DNA sequence: TGCAGTGCTAGAGATCTTGACGGCCCAACAACCTACGAGCAGTACTTC.

This clonotype was seen ten or more times. The V gene is TRBV24-1, the J gene TRBJ1-1, with D perhaps matching TRBD1 (6 bases). Germline V CDR1 and CDR2: KGHDR, SFDVKD. This CDR3 contains 13 residues. V lost 7 bases to trimming and J lost 3 bases, with 11 bases between them. CDR3 DNA sequence: TGTGCCACCAGATCTCAGGGGTACACTGAAGCTTTCTTT. The encoded protein is CATRSQGYTEAFF.

The chain joins TRBV4-3 to TRBJ1-2; D remains unclear. CDR1 is LGHNA and CDR2 is YSLEER in the germline V gene. Trimming left V 0 bases short and J 4 bases short, with 18 bases between. CDR3 size: 17 residues. CDR3 protein: CASSQENTASSAYGYTF. The CDR3 DNA follows: TGCGCCAGCAGCCAAGAGAACACAGCCTCTTCTGCCTATGGCTACACCTTC.

The chain carries TRBV14 and TRBJ2-7; D uncertain. Looked up from germline, CDR1 is SGHDN and CDR2 is FVKESK. The length of the CDR3 is 14 residues. V was cut by 3 bases and J by 4 bases, with 13 bases left in between. As DNA, the CDR3 is TGTGCCAGCAGCCATGTCAGGATAAGGTACGAGCAGTACTTC. Its translation: CASSHVRIRYEQYF.

This chain joins TRBV7-6 and TRBJ1-2; 9 positions agree with TRBD1. Per the germline V gene, CDR1 is SGHVS and CDR2 is FNYEAQ. The CDR3 has 15 residues. V was pared by 2 bases and J by 2 bases, with 3 bases of the junction left unmatched. This CDR3 reads CASSLLGTGNYGYTF. In DNA, the CDR3 is TGTGCCAGCAGCTTATTGGGGACAGGGAACTATGGCTACACCTTC.